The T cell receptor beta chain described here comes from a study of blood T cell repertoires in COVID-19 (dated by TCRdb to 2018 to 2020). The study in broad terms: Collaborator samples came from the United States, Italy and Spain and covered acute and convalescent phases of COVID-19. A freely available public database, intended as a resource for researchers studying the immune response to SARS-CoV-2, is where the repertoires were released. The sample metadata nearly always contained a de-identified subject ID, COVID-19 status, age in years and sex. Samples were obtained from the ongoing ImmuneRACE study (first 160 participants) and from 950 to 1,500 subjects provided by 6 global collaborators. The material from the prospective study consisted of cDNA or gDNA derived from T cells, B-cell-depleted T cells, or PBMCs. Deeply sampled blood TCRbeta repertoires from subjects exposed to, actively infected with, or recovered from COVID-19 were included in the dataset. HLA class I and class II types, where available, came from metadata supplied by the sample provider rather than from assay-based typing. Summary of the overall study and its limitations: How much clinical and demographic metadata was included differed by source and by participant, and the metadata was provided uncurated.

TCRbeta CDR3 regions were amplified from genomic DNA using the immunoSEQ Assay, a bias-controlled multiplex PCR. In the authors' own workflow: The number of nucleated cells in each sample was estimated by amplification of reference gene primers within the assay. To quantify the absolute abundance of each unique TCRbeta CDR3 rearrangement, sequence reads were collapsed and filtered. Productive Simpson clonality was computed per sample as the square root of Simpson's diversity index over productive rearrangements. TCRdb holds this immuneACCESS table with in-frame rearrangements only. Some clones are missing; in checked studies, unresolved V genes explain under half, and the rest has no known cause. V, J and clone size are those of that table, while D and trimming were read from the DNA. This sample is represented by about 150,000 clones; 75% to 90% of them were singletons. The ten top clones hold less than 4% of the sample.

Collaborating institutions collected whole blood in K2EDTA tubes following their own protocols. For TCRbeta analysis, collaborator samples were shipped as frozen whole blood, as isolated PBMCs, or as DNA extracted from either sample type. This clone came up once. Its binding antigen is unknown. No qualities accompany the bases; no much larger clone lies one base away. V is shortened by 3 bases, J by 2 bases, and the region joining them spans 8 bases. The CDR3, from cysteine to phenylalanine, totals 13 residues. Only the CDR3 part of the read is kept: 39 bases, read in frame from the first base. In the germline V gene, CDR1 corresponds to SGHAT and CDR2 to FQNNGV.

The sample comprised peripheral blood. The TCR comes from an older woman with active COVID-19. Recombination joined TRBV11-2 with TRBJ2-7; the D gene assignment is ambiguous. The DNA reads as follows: TGTGCCAGCAGCTTCCGTCGAGCCTACGAGCAGTACTTC. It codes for CASSFRRAYEQYF.